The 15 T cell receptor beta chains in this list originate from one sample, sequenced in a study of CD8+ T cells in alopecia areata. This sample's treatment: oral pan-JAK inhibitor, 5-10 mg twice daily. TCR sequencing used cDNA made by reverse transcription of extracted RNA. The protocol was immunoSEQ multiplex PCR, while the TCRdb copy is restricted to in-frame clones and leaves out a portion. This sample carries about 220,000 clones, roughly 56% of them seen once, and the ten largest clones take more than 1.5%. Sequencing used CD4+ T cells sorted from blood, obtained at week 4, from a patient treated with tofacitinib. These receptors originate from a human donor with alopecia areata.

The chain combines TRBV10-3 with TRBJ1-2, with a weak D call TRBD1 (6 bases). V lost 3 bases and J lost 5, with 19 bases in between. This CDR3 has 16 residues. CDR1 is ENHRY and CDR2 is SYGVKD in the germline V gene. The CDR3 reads CAISDRGPRDQYGYTF. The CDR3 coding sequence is TGTGCCATCAGTGACAGGGGACCAAGAGACCAATATGGCTACACCTTC.

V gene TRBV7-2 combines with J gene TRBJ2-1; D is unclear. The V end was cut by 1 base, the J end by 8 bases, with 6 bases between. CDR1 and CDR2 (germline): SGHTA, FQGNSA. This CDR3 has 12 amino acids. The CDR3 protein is CASSLGVDEQFF. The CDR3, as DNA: TGTGCCAGCAGCTTAGGCGTCGATGAGCAGTTCTTC. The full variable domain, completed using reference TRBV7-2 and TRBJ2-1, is GAGVSQSPSNKVTEKGKDVELRCDPISGHTALYWYRQSLGQGLEFLIYFQGNSAPDKSGLPSDRFSAERTGGSVSTLTIQRTQQEDSAVYLCASSLGVDEQFFGPGTRLTVL.

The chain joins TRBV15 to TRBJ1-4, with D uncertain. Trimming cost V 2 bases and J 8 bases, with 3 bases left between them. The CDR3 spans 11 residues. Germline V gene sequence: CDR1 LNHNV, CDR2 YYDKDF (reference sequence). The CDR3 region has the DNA TGTGCCACCAGCAGATCGGAAAAACTGTTTTTT. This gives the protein CATSRSEKLFF. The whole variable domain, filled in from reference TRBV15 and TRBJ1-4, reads DAMVIQNPRYQVTQFGKPVTLSCSQTLNHNVMYWYQQKSSQAPKLLFHYYDKDFNNEADTPDNFQSRRPNTSFCFLDIRSPGLGDTAMYLCATSRSEKLFFGSGTQLSVL.

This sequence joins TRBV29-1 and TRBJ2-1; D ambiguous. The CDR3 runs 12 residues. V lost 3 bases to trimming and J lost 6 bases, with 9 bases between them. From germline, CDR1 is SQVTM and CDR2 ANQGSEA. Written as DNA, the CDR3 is TGCAGCGTTGAGGTCTTGGGCAATGAGCAGTTCTTC. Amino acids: CSVEVLGNEQFF.

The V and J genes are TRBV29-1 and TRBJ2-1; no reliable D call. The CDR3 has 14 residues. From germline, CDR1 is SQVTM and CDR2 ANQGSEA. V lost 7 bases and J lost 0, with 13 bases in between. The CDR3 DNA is TGCAGCGCTGCCCCGGATAGCTCCTACAATGAGCAGTTCTTC. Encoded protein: CSAAPDSSYNEQFF.

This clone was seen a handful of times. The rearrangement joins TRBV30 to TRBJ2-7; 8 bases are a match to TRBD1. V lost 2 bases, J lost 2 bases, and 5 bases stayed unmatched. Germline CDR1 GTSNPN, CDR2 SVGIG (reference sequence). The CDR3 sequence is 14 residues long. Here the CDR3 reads CAWSQTGGTYEQYF. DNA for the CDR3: TGTGCCTGGAGTCAAACAGGGGGTACCTACGAGCAGTACTTC. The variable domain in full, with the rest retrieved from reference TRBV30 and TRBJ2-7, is SQTIHQWPATLVQPVGSPLSLECTVEGTSNPNLYWYRQAAGRGLQLLFYSVGIGQISSEVPQNLSASRPQDRQFILSSKKLLLSDSGFYLCAWSQTGGTYEQYFGPGTRLTVT.

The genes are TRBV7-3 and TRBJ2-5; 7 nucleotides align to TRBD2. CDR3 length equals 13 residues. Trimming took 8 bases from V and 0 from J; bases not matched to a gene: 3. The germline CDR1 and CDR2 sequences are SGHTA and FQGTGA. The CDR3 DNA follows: TGTGCCAGCTCGGGGGGATACCAAGAGACCCAGTACTTC. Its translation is CASSGGYQETQYF.

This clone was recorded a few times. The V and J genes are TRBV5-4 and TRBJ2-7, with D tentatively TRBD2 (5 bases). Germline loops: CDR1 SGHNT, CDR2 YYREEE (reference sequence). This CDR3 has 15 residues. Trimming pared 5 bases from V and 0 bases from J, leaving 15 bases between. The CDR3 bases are TGTGCCAGCAGAACTAGAGTGGGGAACTCCTACGAGCAGTACTTC. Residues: CASRTRVGNSYEQYF.

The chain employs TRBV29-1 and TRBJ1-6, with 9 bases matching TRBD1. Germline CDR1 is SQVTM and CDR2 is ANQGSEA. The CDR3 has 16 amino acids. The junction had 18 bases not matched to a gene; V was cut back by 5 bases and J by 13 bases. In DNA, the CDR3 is TGCAGCGTTAACGAATCTGGGACAGGGATACTATTGCCCCTCCACTTT. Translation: CSVNESGTGILLPLHF.

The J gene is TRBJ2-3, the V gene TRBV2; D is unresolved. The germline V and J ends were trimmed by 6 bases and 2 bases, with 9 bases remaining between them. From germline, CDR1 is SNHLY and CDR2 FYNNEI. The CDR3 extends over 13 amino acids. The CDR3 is CASRTRTTDTQYF. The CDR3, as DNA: TGTGCCAGCAGGACGAGGACCACAGATACGCAGTATTTT.

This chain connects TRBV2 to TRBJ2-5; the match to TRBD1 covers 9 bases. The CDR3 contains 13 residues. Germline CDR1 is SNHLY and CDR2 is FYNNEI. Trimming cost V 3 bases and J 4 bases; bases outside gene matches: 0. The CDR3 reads CASSEDRGETQYF. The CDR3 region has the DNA TGTGCCAGCAGTGAGGACAGGGGAGAGACCCAGTACTTC.

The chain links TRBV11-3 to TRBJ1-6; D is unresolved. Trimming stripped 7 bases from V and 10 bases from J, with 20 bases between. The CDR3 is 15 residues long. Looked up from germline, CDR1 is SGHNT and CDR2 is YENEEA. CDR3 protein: CASTARGVAQSPLHF. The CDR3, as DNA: TGTGCCAGCACCGCCCGTGGGGTAGCTCAATCACCCCTCCACTTT.

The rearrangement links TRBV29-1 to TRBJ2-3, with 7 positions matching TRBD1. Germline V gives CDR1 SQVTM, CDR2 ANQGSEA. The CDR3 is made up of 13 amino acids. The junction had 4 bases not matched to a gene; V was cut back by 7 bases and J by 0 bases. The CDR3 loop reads CSARTGSTDTQYF. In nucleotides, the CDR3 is TGCAGCGCGAGGACAGGTAGCACAGATACGCAGTATTTT.

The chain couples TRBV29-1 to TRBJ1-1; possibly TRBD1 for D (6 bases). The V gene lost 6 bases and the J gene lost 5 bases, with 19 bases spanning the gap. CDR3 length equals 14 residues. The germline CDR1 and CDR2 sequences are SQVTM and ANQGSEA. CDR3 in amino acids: CSVRTFSGTTEAFF. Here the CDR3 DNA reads TGCAGCGTCCGAACCTTCTCAGGGACAACTGAAGCTTTCTTT. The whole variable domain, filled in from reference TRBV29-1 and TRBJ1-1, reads SAVISQKPSRDICQRGTSLTIQCQVDSQVTMMFWYRQQPGQSLTLIATANQGSEATYESGFVIDKFPISRPNLTFSTLTVSNMSPEDSSIYLCSVRTFSGTTEAFFGQGTRLTVV.

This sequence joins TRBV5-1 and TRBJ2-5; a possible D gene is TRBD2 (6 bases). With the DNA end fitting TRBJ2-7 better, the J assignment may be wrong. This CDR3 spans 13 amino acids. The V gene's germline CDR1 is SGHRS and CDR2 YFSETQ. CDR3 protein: CASSPTGTYEQYF. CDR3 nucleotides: TGCGCCAGCAGCCCCACGGGGACTTACGAGCAGTACTTC.